This TCR beta chain came from a study of spatial heterogeneity in lung cancer. Study outcomes and limitations: Tracking of tumor mutation counts was seen in expanded intratumoral alpha and beta TCR counts.

This clonotype was counted a few times. Its antigen is not identified. The CDR3 contains 14 residues. The germline V gene encodes CDR1 SGHVS and CDR2 FNYEAQ. Trimming took off 5 bases at V and 5 bases at J, with 13 bases between the two ends. Time point specified: sample taken at primary tumor resection. The donors, roughly 70 patients with untreated early-stage non-small cell lung cancer, provided the samples. In each case, whole RNA from tumor, nontumor lung or frozen PBMC was sequenced unsorted. TCRdb re-analysed the 5' RACE reads in MiXCR, keeping a single row per CDR3 protein. The sample includes 2,600 or so distinct CDR3 sequences, 5.5% to 7.5% of them seen just once.

The rearrangement joins TRBV7-6 to TRBJ2-1, with D tentatively TRBD1 (6 bases). The clonotype was recovered from a male donor with early-stage non-small cell lung cancer. Source: lung tumor tissue, taken at surgery. The CDR3 nucleotides read TGTGCCAGCAGCATCTCGACAGGACACAATGAGCAGTTCTTC. It codes for CASSISTGHNEQFF.